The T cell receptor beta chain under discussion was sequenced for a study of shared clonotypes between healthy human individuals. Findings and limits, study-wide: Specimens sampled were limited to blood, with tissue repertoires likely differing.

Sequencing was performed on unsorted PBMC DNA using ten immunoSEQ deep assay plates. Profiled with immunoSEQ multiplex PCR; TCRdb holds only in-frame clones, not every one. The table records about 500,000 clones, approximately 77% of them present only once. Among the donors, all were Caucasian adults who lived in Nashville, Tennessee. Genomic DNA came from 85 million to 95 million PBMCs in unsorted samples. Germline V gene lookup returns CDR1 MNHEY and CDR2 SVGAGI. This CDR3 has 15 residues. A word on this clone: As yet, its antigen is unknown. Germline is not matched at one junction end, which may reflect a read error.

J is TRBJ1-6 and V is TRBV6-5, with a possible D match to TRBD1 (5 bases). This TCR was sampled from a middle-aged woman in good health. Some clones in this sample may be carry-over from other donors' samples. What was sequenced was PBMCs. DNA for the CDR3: TGTACCAGCAGGCCGAGACAGAGATCGAATTCACCCCTCCACTTT. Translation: CTSRPRQRSNSPLHF.